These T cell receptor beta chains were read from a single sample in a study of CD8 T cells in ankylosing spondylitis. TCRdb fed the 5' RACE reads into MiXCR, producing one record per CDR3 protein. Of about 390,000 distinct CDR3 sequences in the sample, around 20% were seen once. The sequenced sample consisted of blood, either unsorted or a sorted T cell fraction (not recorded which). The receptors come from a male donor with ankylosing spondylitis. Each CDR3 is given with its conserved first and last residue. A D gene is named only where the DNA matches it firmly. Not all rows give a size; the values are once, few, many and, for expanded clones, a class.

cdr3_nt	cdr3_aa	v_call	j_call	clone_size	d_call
TGTGCCTCTGGCGGAGAACGGGGGCGGCCCCAGCATTTT	CASGGERGRPQHF	TRBV24-1	TRBJ1-5	few	.
TGTGCCAGCAGCTTAGACTACTCCTACGAGCAGTACTTC	CASSLDYSYEQYF	TRBV3-1	TRBJ2-7	.	.
TGTGCCAGCAGCTTACTAGCGGGAGCGACCGGGGAGCTGTTTTTT	CASSLLAGATGELFF	TRBV5-5	TRBJ2-2	.	TRBD2
TGCAGTGCCAGGCGGGGGGTGGGAGGCACAGATACGCAGTATTTT	CSARRGVGGTDTQYF	TRBV20-1	TRBJ2-3	.	TRBD2
TGTGCCACCACGGAGGTTAACTATGGCTACACCTTC	CATTEVNYGYTF	TRBV6-5	TRBJ1-2	.	.
TGCGCCAGCAGCCAAGGCCCCGGACGGTATTACGAGCAGTACTTC	CASSQGPGRYYEQYF	TRBV4-1	TRBJ2-7	.	.
TGCGCCAGCAGCTTGGGGGACAGTGCGGCCTATGGCTACACCTTC	CASSLGDSAAYGYTF	TRBV5-1	TRBJ1-2	once	TRBD1
TGCAGTGCTAGTTGGACCGGGACAAGGGGTTCACCCCTCCACTTT	CSASWTGTRGSPLHF	TRBV20-1	TRBJ1-6	.	.
TGTGCCAGCAGCCCACGTCGGCGGGGTGACAATCAGCCCCAGCATTTT	CASSPRRRGDNQPQHF	TRBV7-2	TRBJ1-5	.	.
TGTGCCAGCACTTTACCCCTCCACCCCCAGTTCTTC	CASTLPLHPQFF	TRBV6-2/TRBV6-3	TRBJ2-1	.	.
TGTGCCAGCAGCCAAGATGCGGGAGGGCCTATTGCAGATACGCAGTATTTT	CASSQDAGGPIADTQYF	TRBV3-1	TRBJ2-3	few	TRBD2
TGTGCCATCAGTGCGGTTAATGAGCAGTTCTTC	CAISAVNEQFF	TRBV10-3	TRBJ2-1	.	.
TGTGCCAGCAGCTTCTACACCCAGAACACTGAAGCTTTCTTT	CASSFYTQNTEAFF	TRBV5-5	TRBJ1-1	few	.
TGTGCCAGCAGCCAAGAGCTCCCAGGGACGTATAATTCACCCCTCCACTTT	CASSQELPGTYNSPLHF	TRBV3-1	TRBJ1-6	.	.
TGCAGCGTTCCCGGTCCAGGGTCCTACGAGCAGTACTTC	CSVPGPGSYEQYF	TRBV29-1	TRBJ2-7	few	.
TGTGCCAGCAGTGACACTGTCGACAGGGCTAACACTGAAGCTTTCTTT	CASSDTVDRANTEAFF	TRBV2	TRBJ1-1	few	TRBD1
TGCAGTGCTAGCCGACATAGCGGGAGCGGGTACGAGCAGTACTTC	CSASRHSGSGYEQYF	TRBV20-1	TRBJ2-7	.	TRBD2
TGCGCCAGCAGCCAAGTCTACCCCGAGACCCAGTACTTC	CASSQVYPETQYF	TRBV4-1	TRBJ2-5	.	.
TGCAGCGTTTCCTTTTTCCAGGGGAATGGCTACACCTTC	CSVSFFQGNGYTF	TRBV29-1	TRBJ1-2	.	.
TGCGCCAGCAGTGCTGTGACAGGGTCTCGGGAGCAGTACTTC	CASSAVTGSREQYF	TRBV5-1	TRBJ2-7	many	TRBD1
TGCGCCAGCAGCTTGGGTATAAGTGTTCCTAACACTGAAGCTTTCTTT	CASSLGISVPNTEAFF	TRBV5-1	TRBJ1-1	.	.
TGTGCCAGTAGTATATCCACGCCTTCCTACGAGCAGTACTTC	CASSISTPSYEQYF	TRBV19	TRBJ2-7	.	.
TGCGCCAGCAGCCGAGGACTAGCGCCCTCCTACAATGAGCAGTTCTTC	CASSRGLAPSYNEQFF	TRBV4-3	TRBJ2-1	few	TRBD2
TGCGCCAGCAGCTTGTCCGGGACTAGTCACTACGAGCAGTACTTC	CASSLSGTSHYEQYF	TRBV5-1	TRBJ2-7	.	TRBD2
TGTGCCAGCAGTTACTCCAGAGACACCGGGGAGCTGTTTTTT	CASSYSRDTGELFF	TRBV6-5	TRBJ2-2	.	.
TGTGCCATCAGTGACGGATCGACTAGCGCCTACGAGCAGTACTTC	CAISDGSTSAYEQYF	TRBV10-3	TRBJ2-7	few	TRBD2
TGTGCCAGCAGCTACAGGGGGCTGGGGGAGACCCAGTACTTC	CASSYRGLGETQYF	TRBV7-8	TRBJ2-5	few	TRBD1
TGTGCCAGCAGCGCGATCCAGGGAGTTACTGAAGCTTTCTTT	CASSAIQGVTEAFF	TRBV7-3	TRBJ1-1	.	.
TGTGCCAGCAGTGAAGGGCTAGCAGTCACCGGGGAGCTGTTTTTT	CASSEGLAVTGELFF	TRBV2	TRBJ2-2	.	.
TGTGCCAGCAGTTCCTGGGGACTAGCGGGAGGCGATGGGGCCAACGTCCTGACTTTC	CASSSWGLAGGDGANVLTF	TRBV12-3/TRBV12-4	TRBJ2-6	few	TRBD2
TGTGCCAGCAGCTTAGATGGTGCTCAGCCCCAGCATTTT	CASSLDGAQPQHF	TRBV7-9	TRBJ1-5	.	.
TGTGCCAGCAGCTTCGGCGGGAGCGCAGATACGCAGTATTTT	CASSFGGSADTQYF	TRBV7-9	TRBJ2-3	few	TRBD2
TGTGCCAGCAGTGTCACAGGGGCCGACACCGGGGAGCTGTTTTTT	CASSVTGADTGELFF	TRBV12-3/TRBV12-4	TRBJ2-2	many	TRBD1
TGCAGTGCTCAGTCTTTAGCCAAAAACATTCAGTACTTC	CSAQSLAKNIQYF	TRBV20-1	TRBJ2-4	few	.
TGCAGTGCTCCAGGGTCCGGAGAGACCCAGTACTTC	CSAPGSGETQYF	TRBV20-1	TRBJ2-5	.	.
TGCAGTGCTGCCCCTGGGCTAGCGGATCGAACCGGGGAGCTGTTTTTT	CSAAPGLADRTGELFF	TRBV20-1	TRBJ2-2	.	TRBD2
TGTGCCAGCAGTCGGACAGGAGACACGGGGAACATTCAGTACTTC	CASSRTGDTGNIQYF	TRBV6-2/TRBV6-3	TRBJ2-4	few	TRBD1
TGTGCCAGCTCACCAGGTTCAGGGTTGAGGGAGACCCAGTACTTC	CASSPGSGLRETQYF	TRBV18	TRBJ2-5	.	.
TGCGCCAGCAGCCAAGATTACGGGAGGGTCTACAATGAGCAGTTCTTC	CASSQDYGRVYNEQFF	TRBV4-1	TRBJ2-1	.	TRBD2
TGTGCCAGCAGCCTGGGAAGAAGTAACTATGGCTACACCTTC	CASSLGRSNYGYTF	TRBV11-1	TRBJ1-2	few	.
TGCAGTGCTACGAACAAGAACACCGGGGAGCTGTTTTTT	CSATNKNTGELFF	TRBV20-1	TRBJ2-2	few	.
TGCAGTGCGGACGCATTACAGGGATTTTCCTACAATGAGCAGTTCTTC	CSADALQGFSYNEQFF	TRBV20-1	TRBJ2-1	few	.
TGTGCCAGCAGCGTTCAGGGCCCCAGCACTGAAGCTTTCTTT	CASSVQGPSTEAFF	TRBV7-9	TRBJ1-1	.	.
TGCGCCAGCAGCCAGGGGACTTCACCGTACAATGAGCAGTTCTTC	CASSQGTSPYNEQFF	TRBV4-3	TRBJ2-1	.	.
TGCGCCAGCAGAAACAGGGTTTGGACAGATACGCAGTATTTT	CASRNRVWTDTQYF	TRBV5-1	TRBJ2-3	few	.
TGTGCCAGCAGCGGCCACAGGGGCACCGGGGAGCTGTTTTTT	CASSGHRGTGELFF	TRBV7-6	TRBJ2-2	few	TRBD1
TGCAGTGCTAGAGAGATGGGACTAGCGGGTCGGGAGCAGTTCTTC	CSAREMGLAGREQFF	TRBV20-1	TRBJ2-1	few	TRBD2
TGCAGCGTTGCGGTCCCTAGCGGGAGCTCCTACAATGAGCAGTTCTTC	CSVAVPSGSSYNEQFF	TRBV29-1	TRBJ2-1	many	TRBD2
TGTGCCAGCAGCGTCGCAGCGAACACCGGGGAGCTGTTTTTT	CASSVAANTGELFF	TRBV12-3/TRBV12-4	TRBJ2-2	.	.
TGTGCCAGCAGTCCAGCACTGGGGACGACCTACGAGCAGTACTTC	CASSPALGTTYEQYF	TRBV6-1	TRBJ2-7	.	.
TGTGCCAGCTCACCCGGACAGGGTCTCTCCTACGAGCAGTACTTC	CASSPGQGLSYEQYF	TRBV18	TRBJ2-7	.	TRBD1
TGCGCCAGCAGCCAAGTTCGGGGGGAACGGTTTCAGCCCCAGCATTTT	CASSQVRGERFQPQHF	TRBV4-1	TRBJ1-5	.	.
TGTGCCAGCAGTGACTGGGGGGACTCGGCAAACAATGAGCAGTTCTTC	CASSDWGDSANNEQFF	TRBV6-4	TRBJ2-1	.	.
TGCAGTGCTCCAGGATTAGGAGCGGGAGGCTACGAGCAGTACTTC	CSAPGLGAGGYEQYF	TRBV20-1	TRBJ2-7	.	TRBD2
TGCGCCAGCAGTTTCCAGGACAGCGTCGAGACCCAGTACTTC	CASSFQDSVETQYF	TRBV10-2	TRBJ2-5	once	.